Following are 22 T cell receptor beta chains from one sample sequenced in a study of T cells and Merkel cell carcinoma outcomes. Produced via immunoSEQ multiplex PCR; TCRdb's table is partial and in-frame only. The sample lists about 600 clones, roughly nine tenths seen once, with around 9.1% in the top ten. Specimen: tumor tissue from Merkel cell carcinoma. Receptors originate from a human donor with Merkel cell carcinoma.

Turning to this clone: Other nucleotide sequences from this sample produce the same CDR3. The V gene is TRBV19, the J gene TRBJ1-1; 10 bases are shared with TRBD1. Looked up from germline, CDR1 is LNHDA and CDR2 is SQIVND (reference sequence). The CDR3 totals 16 residues. Trimming at V came to 4 bases and at J to 4 bases, leaving 9 bases not matched to a gene. The CDR3 reads CASSRRQGARRTEAFF. The CDR3 DNA follows: TGTGCCAGTAGTAGAAGACAGGGGGCACGGCGCACTGAAGCTTTCTTT.

This clone was picked up a small number of times. This chain uses TRBV25-1 with TRBJ2-7, with 8 bases that match TRBD2. The CDR3 loop spans 14 amino acids. The V and J ends lost 6 bases and 3 bases, in that order; junction bases with no gene match: 7. The germline V gene encodes CDR1 MGHDK and CDR2 SYGVNS. CDR3 residues: CASSVSGSGYEQYF. The CDR3 nucleotides read TGTGCCAGCAGCGTGAGCGGGAGTGGCTACGAGCAGTACTTC.

The CDR3 nucleotides are TGTGCCAGCAGCTTGGAAAGAAGCACAGATACGCAGTATTTT. Its protein product is CASSLERSTDTQYF. V gene TRBV5-8 combines with J gene TRBJ2-3; D ambiguous. The CDR3 consists of 14 residues. The germline V gene encodes CDR1 SGHTS and CDR2 YDEGEE. V was pared by 0 bases and J by 0 bases, with 5 bases between.

This clone is a singleton in its sample. The gene calls are TRBV27 and TRBJ2-1; the match to TRBD2 covers 10 bases. The germline gives CDR1 MNHEY, CDR2 SMNVEV (reference sequence). With V trimmed by 0 bases and J by 9 bases, 5 bases remained unmatched. The CDR3 loop spans 15 amino acids. The CDR3 loop reads CASSLSGTSDGEQFF. The CDR3 DNA follows: TGTGCCAGCAGTTTATCCGGGACTAGCGACGGTGAGCAGTTCTTC.

V is TRBV7-9 and J is TRBJ2-5, with 9 bases that match TRBD1. Losses at the gene ends were 1 base for V and 5 bases for J; bases not matched to a gene: 14. CDR3 size: 18 residues. CDR1 is SEHNR and CDR2 is FQNEAQ in the germline V gene (reference sequence). CDR3 region: CASSLGSRGQGVWETQYF. CDR3 nucleotide sequence: TGTGCCAGCAGCTTAGGCTCTAGGGGACAGGGAGTTTGGGAGACCCAGTACTTC.

This clone has a handful of counts. The rearrangement uses TRBV18 and TRBJ2-3; TRBD2 is a possible D gene (5 bases). This CDR3 is 16 amino acids long. The V end was cut by 2 bases, the J end by 3 bases, with 15 bases between. The germline V gene encodes CDR1 KGHSH and CDR2 LQKENI. CDR3 coding DNA: TGTGCCAGCTCACCATTCCGGGGATCTAGGACAGATACGCAGTATTTT. Protein: CASSPFRGSRTDTQYF.

V gene TRBV5-1 combines with J gene TRBJ2-3; D possibly corresponds to TRBD1 (6 bases). The CDR3 totals 16 residues. V gave up 4 bases and J gave up 2 bases, with 17 bases separating them. CDR1 and CDR2 (germline): SGHRS, YFSETQ. Here the CDR3 reads CASSPDRLGVTDTQYF. The CDR3 DNA reads TGCGCCAGCAGCCCCGACAGGCTGGGGGTCACAGATACGCAGTATTTT.

In the case of this clone: One end of the junction varies from germline; a read error may be responsible. The same CDR3 can be traced to other DNA sequences in this sample. This chain uses TRBV5-1 with TRBJ1-2, with D perhaps TRBD1 (5 bases). Germline-derived CDR1 and CDR2 are SGHRS and YFSETQ. The CDR3 is made up of 15 amino acids. CDR3 sequence (DNA): TGCGCCAGCAGCTTGGCGGACCGGCGGGACTATGGTTACACCTTC. Amino acids: CASSLADRRDYGYTF.

This chain joins TRBV19 and TRBJ1-5; TRBD1 aligns across 8 bases. CDR1 is LNHDA and CDR2 is SQIVND in the germline V gene (reference sequence). This CDR3 comprises 17 residues. J gave up 1 base and V 1 base, and 6 bases lay outside the gene matches. CDR3 region: CASSIVGQGGSNQPQHF. In nucleotides, the CDR3 is TGTGCCAGTAGTATAGTCGGACAGGGTGGGAGCAATCAGCCCCAGCATTTT.

Turning to this clone: A junction boundary mismatches the germline segment, possibly from a read error. The chain couples TRBV5-1 to TRBJ2-7; D unclear. The length of the CDR3 is 12 residues. CDR1 is SGHRS and CDR2 is YFSETQ in the germline V gene. CDR3: CASSPQSYEQYF. As DNA, the CDR3 is TGCGCCAGCAGCCCCCAATCCTACGAACAGTACTTC.

The V call is TRBV27, the J call TRBJ1-5; 7 bases agree with TRBD1. Germline V gene lookup returns CDR1 MNHEY and CDR2 SMNVEV (reference sequence). This CDR3 region has 15 residues. With V trimmed by 5 bases and J by 5 bases, 9 bases remained unmatched. CDR3 in DNA: TGTGCCAGCAGTCCGGGGGACAGCCATTATCAGCCCCAGCATTTT. Its translation: CASSPGDSHYQPQHF.

The gene calls are TRBV5-4 and TRBJ2-7, with D unresolved. Trimming took 3 bases from V and 7 from J, leaving 14 bases between them. Germline V CDR1 and CDR2: SGHNT, YYREEE (reference sequence). This CDR3 is 13 amino acids long. The CDR3 bases are TGTGCCAGCAGCTCGGAGCCGGGTGCGGAGCAGTACTTC. This codes for CASSSEPGAEQYF.

The V call is TRBV28, the J call TRBJ1-3; D gene unclear. The CDR3 is 15 residues long. Germline V CDR1 and CDR2: MDHEN, SYDVKM. The germline V and J ends were trimmed by 5 bases and 0 bases, with 11 bases remaining between them. The CDR3 spells CASSPPGRSGNTIYF. CDR3 DNA sequence: TGTGCCAGCAGTCCCCCCGGGCGCTCTGGAAACACCATATATTTT. The whole variable domain, filled in from reference TRBV28 and TRBJ1-3, reads DVKVTQSSRYLVKRTGEKVFLECVQDMDHENMFWYRQDPGLGLRLIYFSYDVKMKEKGDIPEGYSVSREKKERFSLILESASTNQTSMYLCASSPPGRSGNTIYFGEGSWLTVV.

A note on this clone: One end of the junction varies from germline; a read error may be responsible. V is TRBV28 and J is TRBJ2-4, with D perhaps TRBD2 (6 bases). Germline V gene lookup returns CDR1 MDHEN and CDR2 SYDVKM. This CDR3 comprises 14 residues. This chain's CDR3 is CANSLPGEQNIQYF. CDR3 coding DNA: TGTGCCAACAGTTTACCGGGAGAACAAAACATTCAGTACTTC.

The V gene is TRBV29-1, the J gene TRBJ2-1, with 11 nucleotides matching TRBD2. The CDR3 extends over 14 amino acids. V was pared by 5 bases and J by 5 bases, with 5 bases of the junction left unmatched. Germline V gene data show CDR1 as SQVTM and CDR2 as ANQGSEA. In DNA, the CDR3 is TGCAGCGTTCATAGCGGGAGGGCCCACAATGAGCAGTTCTTC. Translating it yields CSVHSGRAHNEQFF.

The chain uses TRBV25-1 and TRBJ2-5; D is tentatively TRBD1 or TRBD2 (5 bases each). V gave up 0 bases and J gave up 5 bases, with 13 bases separating them. The CDR3 extends over 15 amino acids. Germline loops: CDR1 MGHDK, CDR2 SYGVNS. CDR3 bases: TGTGCCAGCAGTGAATATAGAGGGGAAGCCGAGACCCAGTACTTC. Translation gives CASSEYRGEAETQYF.

V gene TRBV5-6 combines with J gene TRBJ2-5; 7 bases line up with TRBD1. This CDR3 contains 15 residues. Germline lookup yields CDR1 SGHDT and CDR2 YYEEEE. V lost 4 bases and J lost 2; bases outside the gene matches: 8. The CDR3 protein is CASSPMTGTQETQYF. In DNA, the CDR3 is TGTGCCAGCAGCCCGATGACAGGGACACAAGAGACCCAGTACTTC.

The genes are TRBV27 and TRBJ2-7; D might be TRBD1 or TRBD2, each matching 6 bases. Per the germline V gene, CDR1 is MNHEY and CDR2 is SMNVEV (reference sequence). Trimming pared 3 bases from V and 0 bases from J, leaving 12 bases between. The CDR3 is 15 residues long. The CDR3, as DNA: TGTGCCAGCAGTTTTAGGGGGGAGAGCTCCTACGAGCAGTACTTC. Protein: CASSFRGESSYEQYF.

The rearrangement links TRBV5-8 to TRBJ2-1, with 13 bases that match TRBD2. V was pared by 3 bases and J by 7 bases, with 1 base of the junction left unmatched. This CDR3 has 14 residues. The germline CDR1 and CDR2 sequences are SGHTS and YDEGEE. CDR3 residues: CASSWGLAGNEQFF. In nucleotides, the CDR3 is TGTGCCAGCAGCTGGGGACTAGCGGGAAATGAGCAGTTCTTC.

This chain connects TRBV6-5 to TRBJ1-3, with 7 bases lining up with TRBD1. This CDR3 comprises 16 residues. Germline V lookup: CDR1 MNHEY, CDR2 SVGAGI. The V and J ends lost 0 bases and 1 base, in that order; junction bases with no gene match: 3. The CDR3 DNA sequence: TGTGCCAGCAGTTACTCAGGGACAGTATCTGGAAACACCATATATTTT. This sequence encodes CASSYSGTVSGNTIYF.

Details on this clone: Germline and junction disagree at one end, which may indicate a read error. The chain combines TRBV9 with TRBJ2-3; D may be TRBD2 (5 bases). The CDR3 spans 16 residues. Germline V gives CDR1 SGDLS, CDR2 YYNGEE. The CDR3 reads CASSVGASGSTDTQYF. CDR3 nucleotide sequence: TGTGCCAGTAGCGTAGGTGCCAGCGGATCCACAGATACGCAGTATTTT.

The chain carries TRBV9 and TRBJ2-1; no clear D. Trimming took off 4 bases at V and 8 bases at J, with 10 bases between the two ends. The CDR3 covers 12 residues. Germline assignment: CDR1 SGDLS and CDR2 YYNGEE. The CDR3 reads CASSLRGDEQFF. The CDR3 nucleotides are TGTGCCAGCAGCCTGAGAGGAGATGAGCAGTTCTTC.